The source of this T cell receptor (beta chain) is a study of blood T cells in healthy people across ages. A second PCR of about 7 to 12 cycles used a sample-barcoded 5' primer and a J-beta primer mix. A 12-random-nucleotide template-switch adaptor tagged each cDNA molecule. TCRdb analysed the 5' RACE reads with MiXCR anew, one entry per CDR3 protein. The table includes 780,000 or so distinct CDR3 sequences, 56% detected once. A few counts support this clonotype. Its target is unknown. The study's findings and limits: There were more naive CD4+ cells and higher diversity in long-lived donors than in aged donors.

The sample taken for sequencing was blood. The TCR sequence derives from a middle-aged man in good health.

The DNA of the CDR3 is TGTGCCAGCAGTCTTTTCAGGGCAACAGATACGCAGTATTTT. This translates into CASSLFRATDTQYF. The chain recombines TRBV27 with TRBJ2-3; possible D gene TRBD1, 5 bases. This CDR3 has 14 amino acids. CDR1 and CDR2 from the germline V gene are MNHEY and SMNVEV (reference sequence). With 5 bases removed from V and 3 bases from J, the gap between germline ends came to 12 bases.